Below, one T cell receptor (beta chain) is given with its context. The sample originates from a study of cytomegalovirus exposure and HLA in healthy donors. The CDR3 is made up of 15 amino acids. Per the germline V gene, CDR1 is MDHEN and CDR2 is SYDVKM. V was pared by 5 bases and J by 4 bases, with 5 bases of the junction left unmatched. Primers: 60 Vbeta forward and 13 Jbeta reverse. Sequencing was performed with immunoSEQ multiplex PCR; in TCRdb, only in-frame clones are kept and a portion is missing. The sample includes about 89,000 clones, approximately 81% seen only once; the top ten take about 7.7%.

What was sequenced was PBMCs. The chain joins TRBV28 to TRBJ2-7; 13 nucleotides align to TRBD2. This receptor was obtained from a man aged 40-50 years in good health and CMV-seropositive. CDR3 nucleotide sequence: TGTGCCAGCAGTGAACTAGCGGGAGGGCCTTACGAGCAGTACTTC. This gives the protein CASSELAGGPYEQYF.